This T cell receptor beta chain was found in a study of T cell repertoires in cytomegalovirus infection. Study-wide background: Shared public TCR beta signatures pointed to both CMV infection and a matching HLA type. Study findings and constraints: The cumulative frequency of public TCR beta families identified carriers of CMV plus the relevant HLA.

In TCRdb, the reads were re-called with MiXCR into one record per CDR3 protein. In the table there are around 800,000 distinct CDR3 sequences, approximately 29% of which are singletons. The CDR3 length is 14 residues. Trimming took 2 bases from V and 9 from J, leaving 12 bases between them. Germline V gene sequence: CDR1 SGHNT, CDR2 YYREEE (reference sequence). About this clonotype: Antigen specificity is unknown.

The chain joins TRBV5-4 to TRBJ1-6; D is undetermined. The sequencing here drew on cultured CD8+ T cells from PBMCs, taken from culture after CMV antigen stimulation. The TCR originated in a human donor in good health (CMV status not recorded). Some clones in this sample may be carry-over from other donors' samples. This chain's CDR3 is CASSLWDSGSPLHF. The CDR3 DNA reads as TGTGCCAGCAGCTTATGGGATAGTGGTTCACCCCTCCACTTT.